Sequencing of this T cell receptor beta chain was carried out in a study of radiation and T cells in renal cell carcinoma. Findings of the study overall: Top tumor clonotypes rose in blood 2 weeks post-radiation, then contracted.

This clone has a single count. Its antigen is still unknown. Assay: immunoSEQ multiplex PCR; the TCRdb copy retains only in-frame clones and omits some. Of over 85,000 clones listed, around 81% are singletons. This CDR3 is built from 16 residues. Per the germline V gene, CDR1 is PRHDT and CDR2 is FYEKMQ (reference sequence). Unmatched junction bases numbered 9, after V lost 4 bases and J lost 0 bases. Time point given: blood 4 weeks post-SBRT, at nephrectomy. Treatment denoted: 15 Gy SBRT to primary tumor, nephrectomy 4 weeks later. Nephrectomy followed 15 Gy stereotactic body radiation by 4 weeks. This renal cell carcinoma was of the clear cell type.

Sequenced here: blood, sampled from a patient whose treatment included radiotherapy and nephrectomy. This TCR was recovered from a man between 50 and 59 years old with renal cell carcinoma. The rearrangement links TRBV13 to TRBJ2-7; 7 bases are a match to TRBD1. The CDR3 region is CASSSRPRGSSYEQYF. For the CDR3, the DNA is TGTGCCAGCAGCTCCAGACCCAGGGGGAGCTCCTACGAGCAGTACTTC. Together with reference TRBV13 and TRBJ2-7, the CDR3 gives the full variable domain: AAGVIQSPRHLIKEKRETATLKCYPIPRHDTVYWYQQGPGQDPQFLISFYEKMQSDKGSIPDRFSAQQFSDYHSELNMSSLELGDSALYFCASSSRPRGSSYEQYFGPGTRLTVT.